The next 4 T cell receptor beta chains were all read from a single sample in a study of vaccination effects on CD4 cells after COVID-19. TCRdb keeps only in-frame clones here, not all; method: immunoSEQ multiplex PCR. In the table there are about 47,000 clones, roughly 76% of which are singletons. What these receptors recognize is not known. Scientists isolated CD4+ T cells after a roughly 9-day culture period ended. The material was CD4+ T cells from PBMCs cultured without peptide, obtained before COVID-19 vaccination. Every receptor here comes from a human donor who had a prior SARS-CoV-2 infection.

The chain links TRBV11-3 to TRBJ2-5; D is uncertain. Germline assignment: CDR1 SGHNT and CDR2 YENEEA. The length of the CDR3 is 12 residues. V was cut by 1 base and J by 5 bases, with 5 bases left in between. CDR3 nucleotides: TGTGCCAGCAGCTTAGGGTCGGAGACCCAGTACTTC. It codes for CASSLGSETQYF.

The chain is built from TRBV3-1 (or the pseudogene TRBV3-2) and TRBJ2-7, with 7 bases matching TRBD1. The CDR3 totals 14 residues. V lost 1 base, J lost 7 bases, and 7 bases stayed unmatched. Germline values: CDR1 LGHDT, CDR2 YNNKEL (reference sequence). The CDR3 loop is CASSQASAGGEQYF. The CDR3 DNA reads TGTGCCAGCAGCCAAGCTTCGGCAGGGGGAGAGCAGTACTTC.

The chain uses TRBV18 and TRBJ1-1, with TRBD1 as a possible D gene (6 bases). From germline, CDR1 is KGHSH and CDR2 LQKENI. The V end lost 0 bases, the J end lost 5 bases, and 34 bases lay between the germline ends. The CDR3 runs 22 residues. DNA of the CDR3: TGTGCCAGCTCACCACCATCCTCCGGCGGGGGCTGGGTCTTCGAAGGTGCGACTGAAGCTTTCTTT. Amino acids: CASSPPSSGGGWVFEGATEAFF.

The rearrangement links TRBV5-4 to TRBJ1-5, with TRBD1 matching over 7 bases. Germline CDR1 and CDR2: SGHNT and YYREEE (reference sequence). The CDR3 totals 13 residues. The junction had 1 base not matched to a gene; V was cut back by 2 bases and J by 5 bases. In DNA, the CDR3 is TGTGCCAGCAGCTTCCAGGGGGATCAGCCCCAGCATTTT. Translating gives CASSFQGDQPQHF.